Listed here are 27 T cell receptor beta chains from one sample, sequenced in a study of neurological immune-mediated disorders. One entry per CDR3 protein results from TCRdb running MiXCR on the 5' RACE reads. The table includes about 46,000 distinct CDR3 sequences, roughly 4.1% detected once. The sequenced sample consisted of PBMCs. The receptors derive from a woman aged 55-70 years with multiple sclerosis.

This clonotype was seen ten or more times. The CDR3 sequence: CASSSGTDTQYF. The CDR3 DNA sequence: TGTGCCAGCTCATCCGGGACAGATACGCAGTATTTT. The J gene is TRBJ2-3, the V gene TRBV18, with D unclear. Germline CDR1 and CDR2: KGHSH and LQKENI. Trimming pared 5 bases from V and 3 bases from J, leaving 6 bases between. The CDR3 is 12 residues long. Combining the CDR3 with reference TRBV18 and TRBJ2-3 gives the whole variable domain NAGVMQNPRHLVRRRGQEARLRCSPMKGHSHVYWYRQLPEEGLKFMVYLQKENIIDESGMPKERFSAEFPKEGPSILRIQQVVRGDSAAYFCASSSGTDTQYFGPGTRLTVL.

In this sample, this clonotype turned up many times. The chain combines TRBV7-6 with TRBJ2-2; 8 nucleotides match TRBD1. The CDR3 length is 15 residues. Germline V CDR1 and CDR2: SGHVS, FNYEAQ. J lost 5 bases, V lost 5 bases, and 7 bases had no gene match. DNA for the CDR3: TGTGCCAGCAGCACGGACAGGGCTGGAACCGGGGAGCTGTTTTTT. Translation: CASSTDRAGTGELFF.

This clonotype was counted a single time. This could be a read error, since a much larger clone is one nucleotide away. The conserved phenylalanine or tryptophan is not found at the CDR3 terminus, so this likely reflects a read error. The chain combines TRBV20-1 with TRBJ2-3; D unresolved. V was clipped by 6 bases and J by 1 base, with 11 bases between them. Germline CDR1 reads DFQATT; CDR2 reads SNEGSKA (reference sequence). There are 13 residues in the CDR3. This chain's CDR3 is CSATITGTDTQYI. CDR3 bases: TGCAGTGCCACAATTACAGGCACAGATACGCAGTATATT.

The sample holds many counts of this clonotype. The chain links TRBV10-3 to TRBJ1-5, with unresolved D. This CDR3 is built from 14 residues. V was clipped by 5 bases and J by 1 base, with 9 bases between them. In germline, CDR1 is ENHRY, CDR2 SYGVKD. The CDR3 DNA follows: TGTGCCATCAGTCCATCCTCGAGCAATCAGCCCCAGCATTTT. Translating it yields CAISPSSSNQPQHF.

The V call is TRBV20-1, the J call TRBJ2-3; 11 bases are shared with TRBD2. CDR3 length equals 14 residues. With 5 bases clipped from V and 3 bases from J, the junction kept 4 bases outside the gene matches. Germline-derived CDR1 and CDR2 are DFQATT and SNEGSKA (reference sequence). The CDR3 sequence is CSAGSGGVTDTQYF. The DNA for the CDR3 is TGCAGTGCTGGTAGCGGGGGGGTTACAGATACGCAGTATTTT.

This clonotype appeared a few times. The chain couples TRBV7-2 to TRBJ2-6, with TRBD2 matching over 12 bases. J was trimmed by 0 bases and V by 10 bases; bases with no gene match: 4. CDR3 length: 16 residues. Germline-derived CDR1 and CDR2 are SGHTA and FQGNSA. In DNA form, the CDR3 reads TGTGCCACGAGACTAGCGGGGGCCTCTGGGGCCAACGTCCTGACTTTC. This codes for CATRLAGASGANVLTF.

This clonotype has ten or more counts. The CDR3 sequence: CSVDVKGQAFF. CDR3 sequence (DNA): TGCAGCGTTGACGTAAAGGGGCAAGCTTTCTTT. This chain links TRBV29-1 with TRBJ1-1, with D maybe TRBD1 (5 bases). Germline V gene data show CDR1 as SQVTM and CDR2 as ANQGSEA. Trimming removed 3 bases from V and 9 bases from J, with 11 bases in between. This CDR3 contains 11 residues.

This clonotype occurred many times. The chain links TRBV4-1 to TRBJ1-5; the D is unclear. Deletions cut 0 bases from V and 4 bases from J, with 4 bases between. This CDR3 has 13 residues. Germline CDR1 reads MGHRA; CDR2 reads YSYEKL. The CDR3 nucleotides are TGCGCCAGCAGCCAAGACGGAAATCAGCCCCAGCATTTT. Its protein product is CASSQDGNQPQHF.

The chain recombines TRBV5-6 with TRBJ2-5, with D unclear. V lost 2 bases, J lost 5 bases, and 10 bases lay in between. CDR3 length: 13 amino acids. CDR1 is SGHDT, CDR2 YYEEEE, per germline. The CDR3 is CASSFSTVETQYF. CDR3 DNA sequence: TGTGCCAGCAGCTTCTCCACCGTGGAGACCCAGTACTTC.

This clonotype was seen many times. The V gene is TRBV11-2, the J gene TRBJ1-2; D ambiguous. Germline CDR1 and CDR2: SGHAT and FQNNGV. V gave up 1 base and J gave up 6 bases, with 9 bases separating them. This CDR3 has 13 residues. CDR3 residues: CASSLVDRDGYTF. CDR3 sequence (DNA): TGTGCCAGCAGCTTAGTAGACCGGGATGGCTACACCTTC.

The V gene is TRBV20-1, the J gene TRBJ1-5, with D unclear. The CDR3 length is 13 residues. V shed 3 bases and J shed 3 bases, with 9 bases lying between them. Germline V lookup: CDR1 DFQATT, CDR2 SNEGSKA (reference sequence). The CDR3 loop reads CSASGQVNQPQHF. In DNA, the CDR3 is TGCAGTGCTAGCGGGCAGGTCAATCAGCCCCAGCATTTT.

This chain connects TRBV3-1 to TRBJ2-5; TRBD2 might be the D (5 bases). Per the germline V gene, CDR1 is LGHDT and CDR2 is YNNKEL (reference sequence). This CDR3 contains 14 residues. V was trimmed by 4 bases and J by 5 bases, leaving 14 bases between them. The CDR3 reads CASSRGPGGETQYF. Here the CDR3 DNA reads TGTGCCAGCAGCCGAGGTCCTGGAGGCGAGACCCAGTACTTC.

This clonotype was seen ten or more times. The chain uses TRBV15 and TRBJ1-5; D is unclear. The germline CDR1 and CDR2 sequences are LNHNV and YYDKDF (reference sequence). This CDR3 is 12 amino acids long. Trimming cost V 3 bases and J 4 bases, with 4 bases left between them. The CDR3 reads CATSSENQPQHF. Written as DNA, the CDR3 is TGTGCCACCAGCAGCGAAAATCAGCCCCAGCATTTT.

In its sample, this clonotype was seen a few times. The J gene is TRBJ2-7, the V gene TRBV7-9; tentative D call: TRBD2 (6 bases). Germline CDR1 is SEHNR and CDR2 is FQNEAQ (reference sequence). This CDR3 spans 13 amino acids. V was clipped by 1 base and J by 6 bases, with 10 bases between them. The CDR3 is CASSLEAEGEQYF. CDR3 DNA sequence: TGTGCCAGCAGCTTAGAAGCGGAGGGCGAGCAGTACTTC.

This clonotype appeared many times. The genes are TRBV7-2 and TRBJ1-1, with D hard to call. Looked up from germline, CDR1 is SGHTA and CDR2 is FQGNSA. The length of the CDR3 is 11 residues. Trimming left V 8 bases short and J 11 bases short, with 15 bases between. The CDR3 DNA sequence: TGTGCCAGCGGTGAAGCCGGAGGGGCTTTCTTT. Protein: CASGEAGGAFF.

This clonotype has at least ten counts. This chain joins TRBV12-3 or TRBV12-4 and TRBJ1-5; D perhaps matches TRBD1 (6 bases). V lost 4 bases and J 3 bases, leaving 22 bases between the germline ends. CDR3 length: 18 residues. The CDR3 spells CASSSRGGLRGNNQPQHF. The CDR3 nucleotides read TGTGCCAGCAGTTCAAGGGGGGGCCTACGGGGGAACAATCAGCCCCAGCATTTT.

This clonotype came up many times. CDR3 sequence: CASSLRLAGADTQYF. CDR3 sequence (DNA): TGCGCCAGCAGCTTGAGACTAGCGGGGGCAGATACGCAGTATTTT. The chain uses TRBV5-1 and TRBJ2-3; TRBD2 aligns across 12 bases. V lost 1 base to trimming and J lost 4 bases; unmatched junction nucleotides: 1. The germline CDR1 and CDR2 sequences are SGHRS and YFSETQ. This CDR3 contains 15 residues.

This clonotype was detected many times. The rearrangement links TRBV7-9 to TRBJ1-2; weak D call: TRBD1 (6 bases). Trimming pared 5 bases from V and 2 bases from J, leaving 9 bases between. The CDR3 is 13 amino acids. CDR1 and CDR2 from the germline V gene are SEHNR and FQNEAQ (reference sequence). CDR3 DNA: TGTGCCAGCAGCCGGGACACAAACTATGGCTACACCTTC. This encodes CASSRDTNYGYTF.

This clonotype was counted many times. The rearrangement links TRBV4-3 to TRBJ1-2; D is perhaps TRBD1 (5 bases). V was pared by 1 base and J by 9 bases, with 15 bases between. Germline V gives CDR1 LGHNA, CDR2 YSLEER. The CDR3 is 14 residues long. The CDR3 sequence: CASSQAPGKRSYTF. CDR3 bases: TGCGCCAGCAGCCAAGCTCCAGGGAAGAGGAGCTACACCTTC.

The rearrangement uses TRBV6-5 and TRBJ2-1; tentatively, D is TRBD1 or TRBD2 (5 bases each). Between the trimmed V and J ends, which lost 2 bases and 2 bases, there was a span of 13 bases. The CDR3 sequence is 16 residues long. The germline V gene encodes CDR1 MNHEY and CDR2 SVGAGI. CDR3 protein: CASSYGGRITYNEQFF. In DNA form, the CDR3 reads TGTGCCAGCAGTTACGGGGGACGGATAACCTACAATGAGCAGTTCTTC.

This clonotype was observed at least ten times. This chain joins TRBV29-1 and TRBJ1-4; 8 bases are shared with TRBD1. V was pared by 7 bases and J by 6 bases, with 7 bases of the junction left unmatched. There are 13 residues in the CDR3. CDR1 and CDR2 from the germline V gene are SQVTM and ANQGSEA. The CDR3 sequence: CSARDRLHEKLFF. As DNA, the CDR3 is TGCAGCGCCAGGGACAGGCTGCATGAAAAACTGTTTTTT.

The chain uses TRBV20-1 and TRBJ2-7, with D unclear. The CDR3 is 14 amino acids. Germline CDR1 is DFQATT and CDR2 is SNEGSKA (reference sequence). V lost 1 base, J lost 5 bases, and 15 bases lay in between. The CDR3 DNA reads TGCAGTGCTAGAGGAACCCTGCCCCCCAACGAGCAGTACTTC. Protein sequence: CSARGTLPPNEQYF.

This clonotype was counted ten times or more. The J gene is TRBJ2-5, the V gene TRBV29-1; TRBD1 might be the D (5 bases). The CDR3 covers 11 residues. Trimming took 7 bases from V and 2 from J, leaving 8 bases between them. Germline V gene lookup returns CDR1 SQVTM and CDR2 ANQGSEA. The CDR3: CSATEQETQYF. For the CDR3, the DNA is TGCAGCGCGACAGAACAAGAGACCCAGTACTTC.

This clonotype was observed at least ten times. The chain combines TRBV9 with TRBJ1-5; possible D gene TRBD1, 5 bases. Germline V CDR1 and CDR2: SGDLS, YYNGEE. V was cut by 2 bases and J by 3 bases, with 9 bases left in between. This CDR3 spans 14 amino acids. This CDR3 is CASSVSGLNQPQHF. The CDR3 coding sequence is TGTGCCAGCAGCGTCTCGGGACTCAATCAGCCCCAGCATTTT.

The sample holds many counts of this clonotype. This chain uses TRBV15 with TRBJ2-1; D is undetermined. V was trimmed by 0 bases and J by 6 bases, leaving 6 bases between them. The CDR3 has 13 amino acids. The germline V gene encodes CDR1 LNHNV and CDR2 YYDKDF (reference sequence). The DNA for the CDR3 is TGTGCCACCAGCAGAGATGGCCTCAATGAGCAGTTCTTC. Translating it yields CATSRDGLNEQFF. The variable domain in full, completed from reference TRBV15 and TRBJ2-1, reads DAMVIQNPRYQVTQFGKPVTLSCSQTLNHNVMYWYQQKSSQAPKLLFHYYDKDFNNEADTPDNFQSRRPNTSFCFLDIRSPGLGDTAMYLCATSRDGLNEQFFGPGTRLTVL.

The gene calls are TRBV24-1 and TRBJ2-5; D remains unclear. Trimming removed 3 bases from V and 3 bases from J, with 16 bases in between. The CDR3 consists of 16 residues. The germline V gene encodes CDR1 KGHDR and CDR2 SFDVKD. For the CDR3, the DNA is TGTGCCACCAGTGATCCGGGCCAAGGAAAGAAAGAGACCCAGTACTTC. This codes for CATSDPGQGKKETQYF.

This clonotype occurred many times. CDR3 coding DNA: TGTGCCAGCAGCACGGGACTAGCGAGACATGAGCAGTTCTTC. Residues: CASSTGLARHEQFF. This sequence joins TRBV7-2 and TRBJ2-1, with 10 bases that match TRBD2. This CDR3 is 14 amino acids long. Germline loops: CDR1 SGHTA, CDR2 FQGNSA. J gave up 8 bases and V 5 bases, and 6 bases lay outside the gene matches.